Listed below are T cell receptor beta chains from one sample, sequenced in a study of blood T cell repertoires in COVID-19. Assay: immunoSEQ multiplex PCR; the TCRdb copy retains only in-frame clones and omits some. The data show a few hundred thousand clones, about 80% seen once. The sample consisted of peripheral blood. Source of these receptors: a person aged 65 to 85 with COVID-19, enrolled during active disease. CDR3s leave out the opening cysteine and the closing phenylalanine or tryptophan. Each record gives: V gene, J gene, CDR3 length, CDR3 protein.

>TRBV3-1/TRBV3-2|TRBJ2-5|11
ASSVRGEETQY
>TRBV28|TRBJ1-6|14
ASSLAGQGSSSPLH
>TRBV7-9|TRBJ1-3|13
ASSSMDRAGNTIY
>TRBV9|TRBJ2-3|15
ASSAGTRSSRTDTQY
>TRBV4-1|TRBJ2-5|17
ASSQDWGMRTSGQETQY
>TRBV29-1|TRBJ1-3|10
SVDTGANTIY
>TRBV2|TRBJ1-5|10
ASRGLGQPQH
>TRBV11-3|TRBJ2-3|12
ASSAQGVQATQY
>TRBV3-1/TRBV3-2|TRBJ1-1|12
ASSPGQGRTEAF
>TRBV7-2|TRBJ1-1|12
ASSQIQGGTEAF
>TRBV7-9|TRBJ2-1|13
ASSSRTGVGDEQF
>TRBV5-1|TRBJ2-3|13
ASSWRGARTDTQY
>TRBV19|TRBJ1-3|13
ASSGGQGIGNTIY
>TRBV20-1|TRBJ2-3|9
SATGADTQY
>TRBV7-3|TRBJ1-1|11
ASSFELDTEAF
>TRBV10-3|TRBJ1-2|12
AISEDQGLGGYT
>TRBV27|TRBJ1-6|13
ASSPLTGGNSPLH
>TRBV7-3|TRBJ2-5|11
ASSLTSWETQY
>TRBV18|TRBJ1-3|12
ASSQTDSGNTIY
>TRBV6-2/TRBV6-3|TRBJ1-2|11
ASSYLGSYGYT
>TRBV6-5|TRBJ2-1|11
ASRRPGDNEQF
>TRBV5-1|TRBJ1-2|12
ASSPIGGDYGYT
>TRBV13|TRBJ2-1|14
ASSFGAGGPYNEQF
>TRBV28|TRBJ2-5|14
ASSTSKTSGKETQY
>TRBV7-9|TRBJ1-1|11
ASSLSGNTEAF
>TRBV9|TRBJ1-1|11
ASSVGLGPEAF
>TRBV28|TRBJ1-2|12
ASSIPDRASSYT
>TRBV19|TRBJ2-3|17
ASSAGQGLSPTSTDTQY
>TRBV6-5|TRBJ1-1|12
ASSYSGPSTEAF
>TRBV7-2|TRBJ2-7|12
ASSLVSSSYEQY
>TRBV2|TRBJ1-5|11
ASRPTGNQPQH
>TRBV2|TRBJ2-2|14
ASSEGQGAYTGELF